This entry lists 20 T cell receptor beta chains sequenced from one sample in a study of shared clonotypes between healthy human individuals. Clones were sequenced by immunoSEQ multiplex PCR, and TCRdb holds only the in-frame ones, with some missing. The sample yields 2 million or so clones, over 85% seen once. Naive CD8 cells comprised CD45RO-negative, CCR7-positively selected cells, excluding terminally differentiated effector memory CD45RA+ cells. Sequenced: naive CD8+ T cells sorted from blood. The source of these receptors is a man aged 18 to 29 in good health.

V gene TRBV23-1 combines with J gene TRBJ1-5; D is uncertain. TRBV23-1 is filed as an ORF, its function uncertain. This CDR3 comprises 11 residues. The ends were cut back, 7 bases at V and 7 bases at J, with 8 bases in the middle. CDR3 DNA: TGCGCCAGCACAACATACCAGCCCCAGCATTTT. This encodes CASTTYQPQHF.

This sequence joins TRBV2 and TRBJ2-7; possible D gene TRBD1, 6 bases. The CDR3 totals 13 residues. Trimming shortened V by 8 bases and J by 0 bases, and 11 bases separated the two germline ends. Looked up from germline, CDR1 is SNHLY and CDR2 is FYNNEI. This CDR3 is CASGQTSSYEQYF. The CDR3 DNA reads TGTGCCAGCGGACAGACCAGCTCCTACGAGCAGTACTTC.

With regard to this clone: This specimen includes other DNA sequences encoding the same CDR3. The CDR3 protein is CASSLGGRDYEQYF. In nucleotides, the CDR3 is TGTGCCAGCAGTTTAGGGGGGCGGGACTACGAGCAGTACTTC. This chain joins TRBV27 and TRBJ2-7; TRBD1 or TRBD2 may be the D gene (6 bases each). CDR3 length: 14 amino acids. The ends were cut back, 2 bases at V and 3 bases at J, with 11 bases in the middle. Germline CDR1 and CDR2: MNHEY and SMNVEV (reference sequence).

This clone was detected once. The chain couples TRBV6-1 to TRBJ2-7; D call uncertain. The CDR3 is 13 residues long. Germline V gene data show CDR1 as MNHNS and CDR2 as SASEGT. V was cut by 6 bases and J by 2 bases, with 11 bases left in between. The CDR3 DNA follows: TGTGCCAGCAGGGGCAGGAGCCCCTACGAGCAGTACTTC. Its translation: CASRGRSPYEQYF.

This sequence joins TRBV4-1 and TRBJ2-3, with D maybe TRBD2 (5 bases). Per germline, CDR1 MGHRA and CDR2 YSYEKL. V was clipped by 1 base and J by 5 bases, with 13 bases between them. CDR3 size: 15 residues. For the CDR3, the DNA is TGCGCCAGCAGCCAAGGGGTCGGGGTGGTAGATACGCAGTATTTT. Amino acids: CASSQGVGVVDTQYF.

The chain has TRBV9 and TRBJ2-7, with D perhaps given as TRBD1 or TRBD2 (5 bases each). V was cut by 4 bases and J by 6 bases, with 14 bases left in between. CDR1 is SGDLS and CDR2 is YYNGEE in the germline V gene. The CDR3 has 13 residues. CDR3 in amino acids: CASSPPLGVEQYF. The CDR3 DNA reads TGTGCCAGCAGCCCCCCTTTGGGGGTCGAGCAGTACTTC.

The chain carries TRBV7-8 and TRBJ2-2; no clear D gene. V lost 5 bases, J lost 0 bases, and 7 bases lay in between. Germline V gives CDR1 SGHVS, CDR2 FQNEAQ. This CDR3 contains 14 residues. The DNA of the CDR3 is TGTGCCAGCAGCCCTACATCGAACACCGGGGAGCTGTTTTTT. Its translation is CASSPTSNTGELFF.

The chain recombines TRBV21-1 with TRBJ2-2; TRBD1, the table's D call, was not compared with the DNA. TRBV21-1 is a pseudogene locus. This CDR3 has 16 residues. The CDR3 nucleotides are TGTGCCAGCAGCCTCTCAGGGGGAAGTTACACCGGGGAGCTGTTTTTT. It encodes CASSLSGGSYTGELFF.

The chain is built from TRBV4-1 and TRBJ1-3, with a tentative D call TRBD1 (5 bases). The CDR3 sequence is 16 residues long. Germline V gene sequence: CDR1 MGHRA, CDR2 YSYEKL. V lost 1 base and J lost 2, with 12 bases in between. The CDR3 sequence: CASSQVAGGAGNTIYF. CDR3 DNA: TGCGCCAGCAGCCAAGTGGCCGGGGGGGCTGGAAACACCATATATTTT.

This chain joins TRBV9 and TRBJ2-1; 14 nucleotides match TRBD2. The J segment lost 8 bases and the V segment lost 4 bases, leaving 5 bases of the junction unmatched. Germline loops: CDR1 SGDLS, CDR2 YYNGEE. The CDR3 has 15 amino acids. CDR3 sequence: CASSPGGLAGDEQFF. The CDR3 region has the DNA TGTGCCAGCAGCCCCGGGGGACTAGCGGGAGATGAGCAGTTCTTC.

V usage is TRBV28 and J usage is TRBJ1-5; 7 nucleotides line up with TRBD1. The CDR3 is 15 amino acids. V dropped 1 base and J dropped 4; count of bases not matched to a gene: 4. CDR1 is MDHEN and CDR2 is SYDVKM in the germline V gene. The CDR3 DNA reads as TGTGCCAGCAGTTTATACCGGGACAGAAATCAGCCCCAGCATTTT. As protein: CASSLYRDRNQPQHF.

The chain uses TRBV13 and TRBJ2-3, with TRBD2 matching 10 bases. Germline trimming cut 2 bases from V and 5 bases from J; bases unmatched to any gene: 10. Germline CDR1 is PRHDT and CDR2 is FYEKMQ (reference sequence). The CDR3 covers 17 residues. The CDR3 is CASSLWDLAGEIDTQYF. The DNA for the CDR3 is TGTGCCAGCAGCTTATGGGATCTAGCGGGGGAAATAGATACGCAGTATTTT. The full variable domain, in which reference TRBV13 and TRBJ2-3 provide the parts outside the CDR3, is AAGVIQSPRHLIKEKRETATLKCYPIPRHDTVYWYQQGPGQDPQFLISFYEKMQSDKGSIPDRFSAQQFSDYHSELNMSSLELGDSALYFCASSLWDLAGEIDTQYFGPGTRLTVL.

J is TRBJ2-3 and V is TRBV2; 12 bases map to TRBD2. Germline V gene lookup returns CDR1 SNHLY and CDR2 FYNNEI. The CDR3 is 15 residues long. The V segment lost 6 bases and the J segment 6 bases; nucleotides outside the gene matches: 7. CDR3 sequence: CASRPPSGGADTQYF. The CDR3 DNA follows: TGTGCCAGCAGGCCTCCTAGCGGGGGGGCCGATACGCAGTATTTT.

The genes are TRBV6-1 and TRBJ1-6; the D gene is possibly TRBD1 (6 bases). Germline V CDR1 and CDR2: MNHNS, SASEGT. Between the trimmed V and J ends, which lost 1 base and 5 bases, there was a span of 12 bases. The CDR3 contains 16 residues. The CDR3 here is CASSEGTATHNSPLHF. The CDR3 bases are TGTGCCAGCAGTGAAGGGACAGCGACCCATAATTCACCCCTCCACTTT.

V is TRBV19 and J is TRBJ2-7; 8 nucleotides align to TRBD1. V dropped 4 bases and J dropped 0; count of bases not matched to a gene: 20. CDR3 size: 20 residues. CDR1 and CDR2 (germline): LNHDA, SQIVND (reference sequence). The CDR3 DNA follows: TGTGCCAGTAGTACCGGGATAGGGGACGGACAGGGAGAGAGCTCCTACGAGCAGTACTTC. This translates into CASSTGIGDGQGESSYEQYF.

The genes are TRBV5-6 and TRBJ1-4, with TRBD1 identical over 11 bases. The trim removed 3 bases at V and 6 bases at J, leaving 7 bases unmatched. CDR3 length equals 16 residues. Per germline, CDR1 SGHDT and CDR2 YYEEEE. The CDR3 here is CASSSDRGLFDEKLFF. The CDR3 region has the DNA TGTGCCAGCAGCTCGGACAGGGGGCTCTTTGATGAAAAACTGTTTTTT.

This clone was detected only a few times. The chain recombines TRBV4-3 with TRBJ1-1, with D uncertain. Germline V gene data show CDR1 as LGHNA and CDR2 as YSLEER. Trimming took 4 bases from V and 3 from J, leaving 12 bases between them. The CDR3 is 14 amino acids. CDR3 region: CASSLGLGDTEAFF. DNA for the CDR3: TGCGCCAGCAGCCTAGGACTTGGGGACACTGAAGCTTTCTTT.

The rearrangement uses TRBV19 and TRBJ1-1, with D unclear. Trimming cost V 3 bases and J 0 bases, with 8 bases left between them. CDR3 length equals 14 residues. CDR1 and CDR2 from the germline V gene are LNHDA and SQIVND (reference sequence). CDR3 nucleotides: TGTGCCAGTAGTATGACGACCCTGAACACTGAAGCTTTCTTT. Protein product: CASSMTTLNTEAFF.

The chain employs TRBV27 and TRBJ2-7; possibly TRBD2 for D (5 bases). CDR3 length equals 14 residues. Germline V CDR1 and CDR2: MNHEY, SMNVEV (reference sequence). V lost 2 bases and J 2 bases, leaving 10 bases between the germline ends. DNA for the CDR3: TGTGCCAGCAGTTTACGGGCCGGGACCTACGAGCAGTACTTC. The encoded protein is CASSLRAGTYEQYF.

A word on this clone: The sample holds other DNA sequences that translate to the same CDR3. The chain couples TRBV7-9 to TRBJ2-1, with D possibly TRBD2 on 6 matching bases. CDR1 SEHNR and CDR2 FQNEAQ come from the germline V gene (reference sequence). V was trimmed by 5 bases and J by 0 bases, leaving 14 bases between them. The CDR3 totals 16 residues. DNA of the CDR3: TGTGCCAGCAGCCCTAGATCCGGGAGCTCCTACAATGAGCAGTTCTTC. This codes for CASSPRSGSSYNEQFF.